This T cell receptor beta chain emerged from a study of blood T cell repertoires in COVID-19. For the study at large: T cells, B-cell-depleted T cells, or PBMCs supplied cDNA or gDNA.

Germline CDR1 is SGHVS and CDR2 is FQNEAQ. The V end was cut by 0 bases, the J end by 7 bases, with 6 bases between. The CDR3 length is 12 residues. Assignment of participants to cohorts was predicated upon participant-reported clinical history. Profiled with immunoSEQ multiplex PCR; TCRdb holds only in-frame clones, not every one. This repertoire shows about 300,000 clones, 86% found once; its top ten account for about 2.7%. This chain joins TRBV7-8 and TRBJ1-2, with D hard to call. Sequencing was carried out using PBMCs or T cells enriched from blood (not recorded which). This sequence originates from a young woman who had recovered from COVID-19. The CDR3 bases are TGTGCCAGCAGCTTAGCAGGGAGTGGCTACACCTTC. Its protein is CASSLAGSGYTF.